This T cell receptor beta chain was documented in a study of post-analysis software for immune sequencing data. Looking at the study overall: Both relapsing-remitting and secondary progressive multiple sclerosis featured among the disease courses, as did progressive-relapsing multiple sclerosis. General study results and limits: Compared against controls, patients with multiple sclerosis displayed significantly lower normalized Chao1 diversity. The five TRBV segments detected at higher frequency in patients than in controls included TRBV5-6, TRBV5-1 and TRBV20-1.

This clonotype was seen a handful of times. The antigen remains undetermined. Included in the TCR beta cDNA libraries were unique molecular identifiers. cDNA molecules numbering about half a million came from around 1 to 10 million T cells. TCRdb redid the calling of the PCR reads with MiXCR, one entry per CDR3 protein. The table includes approximately 630,000 distinct CDR3 sequences, 55% to 60% detected once. Trimming shortened V by 4 bases and J by 4 bases, and 19 bases separated the two germline ends. From germline, CDR1 is SEHNR and CDR2 FQNEAQ (reference sequence). This CDR3 has 16 amino acids. The chain links TRBV7-9 to TRBJ1-2; D call uncertain. The origin of this receptor is a girl under 10 years old with multiple sclerosis. The source material was blood. The CDR3 bases are TGTGCCAGCAGCTCCCTAGGACCGAAAAGGAGCTATGGCTACACCTTC. Protein sequence: CASSSLGPKRSYGYTF.